This is a list of T cell receptor beta chains from one sample in a study of blood T cells in healthy people across ages. TCRdb ran MiXCR on the 5' RACE reads and lists one entry per CDR3 protein. This table holds around 820,000 distinct CDR3 sequences, 25% found once. Another study also made use of these data, one on T cells of mothers and their children.

Sequenced sample: blood. The receptors here all came from a boy between 5 and 17 years old in good health. Both conserved end residues are trimmed from each CDR3.

j_call v_call cdr3_length cdr3_aa
TRBJ2-5 TRBV20-1 13 SARYVAGAEETQY
TRBJ1-2 TRBV5-1 13 ASSFLGQGEDGYT
TRBJ2-7 TRBV29-1 13 SVEAVQGRGYEQY
- TRBV9 14 ASSVTPRTETYEQY
TRBJ2-1 TRBV29-1 11 SVTGKALNEQF
TRBJ2-7 TRBV28 10 ATRTDTYEQY
TRBJ1-2 TRBV7-2 13 ASSLVPLSEGGYT
TRBJ2-2 TRBV28 9 ASRTSGELF
TRBJ1-1 TRBV7-9 10 ASSHLTNEAF
TRBJ2-3 TRBV7-7 13 ASSLGAGGKDTQY